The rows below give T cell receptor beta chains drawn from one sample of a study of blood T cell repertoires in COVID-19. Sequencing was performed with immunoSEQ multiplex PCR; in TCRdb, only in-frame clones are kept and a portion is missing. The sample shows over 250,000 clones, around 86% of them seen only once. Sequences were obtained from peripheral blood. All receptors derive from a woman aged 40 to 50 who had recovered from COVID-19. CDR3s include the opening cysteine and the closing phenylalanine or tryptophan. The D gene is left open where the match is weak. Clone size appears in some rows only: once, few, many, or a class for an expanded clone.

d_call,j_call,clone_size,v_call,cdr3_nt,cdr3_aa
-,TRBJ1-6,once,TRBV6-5,TGTGCCAGCAGTTACCGGGGTCCACTGAATTCACCCCTCCACTTT,CASSYRGPLNSPLHF
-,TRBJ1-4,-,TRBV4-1,TGCGCCAGCAGCCAAGGGGGGGGCTATGAAAAACTGTTTTTT,CASSQGGGYEKLFF
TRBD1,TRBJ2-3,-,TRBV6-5,TGTGCCAGCAGCCGGACAGGGGCGAGTCAAGATACGCAGTATTTT,CASSRTGASQDTQYF
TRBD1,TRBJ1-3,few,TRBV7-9,TGTGCCAGCAGCTTGGGGGACAGCTCTGGAAACACCATATATTTT,CASSLGDSSGNTIYF
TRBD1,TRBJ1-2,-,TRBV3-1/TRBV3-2,TGTGCCAGCAGTCAGACAGGGCTCGGCTACACCTTC,CASSQTGLGYTF
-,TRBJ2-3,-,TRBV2,TGTGCCAGCAGTGAGGGGGCTACCTGGGGCACAGATACGCAGTATTTT,CASSEGATWGTDTQYF
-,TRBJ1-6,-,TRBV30,TGTGCCTGGAGTGTGTACAGCAATTCACCCCTCCACTTT,CAWSVYSNSPLHF
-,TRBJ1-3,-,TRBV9,TGTGCCAGCAGCGAGGGGTGGAGGACAGACTTCTCTGGAAACACCATATATTTT,CASSEGWRTDFSGNTIYF
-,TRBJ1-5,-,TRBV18,TGTGCCAGCTCTCGTAGGGAGGCTCAGCCCCAGCATTTT,CASSRREAQPQHF
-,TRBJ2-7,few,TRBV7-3,TGTGCCAGCAGCTCCTCGGACACCAGACCCTACGAGCAGTACTTC,CASSSSDTRPYEQYF
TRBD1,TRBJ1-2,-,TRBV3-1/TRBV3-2,TGTGCCAGCAGCCCCCGGGGACAGGGGGCCTATGGCTACACCTTC,CASSPRGQGAYGYTF
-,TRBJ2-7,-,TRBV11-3,TGTGCCAGCAGCTTAAGGACAGTAAGCGAGCAGTACTTC,CASSLRTVSEQYF
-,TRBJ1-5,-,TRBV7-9,TGTGCCAGCAGCGCTCACAGTTCCAATCAGCCCCAGCATTTT,CASSAHSSNQPQHF